This T cell receptor (beta chain) was retrieved from a study of T cells in Graves' hyperthyroidism and ophthalmopathy. Study overall: Peripheral blood draws took place at initial diagnosis, ahead of any treatment. Study-level points and caveats: Before onset, by a median of approximately 6.8 months, the model predicted ophthalmopathy. Peripheral blood also featured most of the thyroid clonotypes expanded above 0.001.

Source material for PBMCs was less than 12 ml fresh peripheral blood. Amplification of TCR beta CDR3 regions used RNA as the template. Primed by the HTBI set, a first-round RT-PCR was run on the TCR CDR3. TCRdb processed the multiplex PCR reads anew with MiXCR; each CDR3 protein has one entry. The data contain 750,000 to 900,000 distinct CDR3 sequences, around 39% of them singletons. This CDR3 is 14 amino acids long. Looked up from germline, CDR1 is SGHAT and CDR2 is FQNNGV. V was clipped by 1 base and J by 7 bases, with 13 bases between them. Comment on this clonotype: The antigen remains undetermined.

What was sequenced was blood. The TCR comes from a man aged 18 to 29 with Graves' hyperthyroidism. The rearrangement links TRBV11-2 to TRBJ2-5; no firm D call. CDR3 region: CASSLGVDPGTQYF. CDR3 sequence (DNA): TGTGCCAGCAGCTTAGGAGTGGATCCAGGGACCCAGTACTTC.